The 13 T cell receptor beta chains listed next were all sequenced from one sample in a study of T cell responses to AZD1222 COVID-19 vaccine (dated by TCRdb to the early 2020s). Receptors were amplified or captured by the immunoSEQ multiplex PCR assay. TCRdb re-hosts the immuneACCESS table, in-frame sequences only. Its copies lack some clones; in the studies checked, an unresolved V gene accounts for under half of them, and the cause for the rest is not known. Within this sample are some 22,000 clones, with 82% of them counted one time only. About 43% of the sample goes to the ten largest clones. The meaning of the sample's time point label: baseline before first vaccination. The sample in question was peripheral blood, obtained on day 0 of AZD1222 vaccination. The source is an adult in good health.

The chain joins TRBV27 to TRBJ1-2; D possibly corresponds to TRBD1 (5 bases). The CDR3 covers 12 residues. Germline V gene data show CDR1 as MNHEY and CDR2 as SMNVEV (reference sequence). Trimming took 5 bases from V and 8 from J, leaving 12 bases between them. CDR3 in DNA: TGTGCCAGCAGTGGGAACAGGTTCGGCTACACCTTC. Encoded protein: CASSGNRFGYTF.

The chain uses TRBV28 and TRBJ2-7; no reliable D call. The CDR3 length is 13 residues. The V gene's germline CDR1 is MDHEN and CDR2 SYDVKM. The V and J ends lost 2 bases and 4 bases respectively, with 9 bases between them. The chain's CDR3 is CASSLPRWYEQYF. CDR3 bases: TGTGCCAGCAGTTTACCCCGGTGGTACGAGCAGTACTTC.

The chain is built from TRBV7-9 and TRBJ2-4, with 7 bases identical to TRBD2. Germline V gives CDR1 SEHNR, CDR2 FQNEAQ (reference sequence). CDR3 length: 19 amino acids. J lost 6 bases, V lost 5 bases, and 22 bases had no gene match. The CDR3: CASSLGRMTDGGTGNIQYF. The CDR3 bases are TGTGCCAGCAGCCTTGGGCGGATGACAGACGGGGGGACGGGAAACATTCAGTACTTC.

This clone has a handful of counts. For the CDR3, the DNA is TGTGCCAGCAGCTTATCGATGAGCTCCTACAATGAGCAGTTCTTC. Its translation: CASSLSMSSYNEQFF. The chain carries TRBV7-3 and TRBJ2-1; D not resolved. The germline gives CDR1 SGHTA, CDR2 FQGTGA. This CDR3 has 15 amino acids. V was trimmed by 2 bases and J by 0 bases, leaving 8 bases between them. Drawing the rest from reference TRBV7-3 and TRBJ2-1, the complete variable domain is GAGVSQTPSNKVTEKGKYVELRCDPISGHTALYWYRQSLGQGPEFLIYFQGTGAADDSGLPNDRFFAVRPEGSVSTLKIQRTERGDSAVYLCASSLSMSSYNEQFFGPGTRLTVL.

The J gene is TRBJ2-1, the V gene TRBV14; D not certain. CDR1 is SGHDN and CDR2 is FVKESK in the germline V gene. Trimming took 4 bases from V and 0 from J, leaving 1 base between them. The CDR3 has 12 amino acids. CDR3 DNA: TGTGCCAGCAGCCCCTCCTACAATGAGCAGTTCTTC. As protein: CASSPSYNEQFF.

This clone has more than one count but fewer than ten. The chain couples TRBV19 to TRBJ2-2, with TRBD1 matching over 8 bases. The CDR3 contains 14 residues. The V segment lost 9 bases and the J segment 6 bases; nucleotides outside the gene matches: 9. Per the germline V gene, CDR1 is LNHDA and CDR2 is SQIVND (reference sequence). CDR3 amino acids: CASQRQGSAGELFF. Written as DNA, the CDR3 is TGTGCCAGCCAACGACAGGGGAGCGCCGGGGAGCTGTTTTTT.

This clone turned up a few times. The sample has other DNA sequences that encode this CDR3 too. V is TRBV7-3 and J is TRBJ1-6, with D uncertain. This CDR3 is built from 14 residues. V lost 1 base to trimming and J lost 5 bases, with 6 bases between them. Germline values: CDR1 SGHTA, CDR2 FQGTGA. DNA of the CDR3: TGTGCCAGCAGCTTAAGTGGGGATAATTCACCCCTCCACTTT. This gives the protein CASSLSGDNSPLHF.

The chain recombines TRBV2 with TRBJ1-4; 8 bases match TRBD1. V gave up 7 bases and J gave up 7 bases; unmatched junction bases: 5. This CDR3 contains 13 residues. Per germline, CDR1 SNHLY and CDR2 FYNNEI. This CDR3 reads CASTRTGSEKLFF. The CDR3 DNA reads as TGTGCCAGCACTAGGACAGGGAGTGAAAAACTGTTTTTT.

For the CDR3, the DNA is TGTGCCAGCAGTTCAGGACAGGGGCTTGAGGAGACCCAGTACTTC. This sequence encodes CASSSGQGLEETQYF. The chain joins TRBV28 to TRBJ2-5; 9 bases align to TRBD1. V shed 4 bases and J 5 bases; nucleotides not matched to a gene: 8. CDR1 is MDHEN, CDR2 SYDVKM, per germline. CDR3 size: 15 residues.

The gene calls are TRBV5-1 and TRBJ2-1; the match to TRBD2 covers 8 bases. After removal of 7 bases from V and 7 bases from J, the junction contained 7 bases not matched to a gene. Germline V gives CDR1 SGHRS, CDR2 YFSETQ. The CDR3 totals 13 residues. The CDR3 spells CASHSGTTNEQFF. The CDR3 nucleotides read TGCGCCAGCCATAGCGGGACAACTAATGAGCAGTTCTTC.

The V and J genes are TRBV19 and TRBJ2-2, with TRBD1 matching 9 bases. The junction had 5 bases not matched to a gene; V was cut back by 3 bases and J by 3 bases. The germline V gene encodes CDR1 LNHDA and CDR2 SQIVND (reference sequence). This CDR3 has 16 residues. The CDR3 DNA is TGTGCCAGTAGTATTGGGGACAGGGATTACACCGGGGAGCTGTTTTTT. Protein sequence: CASSIGDRDYTGELFF.

This clone has only a few counts. The V and J genes are TRBV6-5 and TRBJ2-1; the D is unclear. This CDR3 spans 13 amino acids. Germline CDR1 is MNHEY and CDR2 is SVGAGI. Trimming took 2 bases from V and 6 from J, leaving 8 bases between them. DNA of the CDR3: TGTGCCAGCAGTTACGATCGAATCAATGAGCAGTTCTTC. This translates into CASSYDRINEQFF.

The chain joins TRBV28 to TRBJ1-6, with D maybe TRBD1 (5 bases). Germline V lookup: CDR1 MDHEN, CDR2 SYDVKM. Trimming left V 5 bases short and J 0 bases short, with 11 bases between. This CDR3 region has 16 residues. CDR3 in amino acids: CASSLTVSSYNSPLHF. CDR3 sequence (DNA): TGTGCCAGCAGTCTGACAGTTAGCTCCTATAATTCACCCCTCCACTTT.